The 26 T cell receptor beta chains presented below share a single source sample, sequenced in a study of blood T cells in healthy people across ages. A sample-barcoded 5' primer and a J-beta primer mix were used in a second PCR of roughly 7 to 11 cycles. Via MiXCR, TCRdb re-called the 5' RACE reads, giving one row per CDR3 protein. Found here are about 800,000 distinct CDR3 sequences, 25% of them singletons; the top ten hold under 4%. The same data also contributed to another study, on T cells of mothers and their children.

The sequenced material came from blood. The source of these receptors is a boy younger than 18 in good health.

The chain employs TRBV9 and TRBJ1-6, with D unresolved. The CDR3 contains 13 residues. Trimming removed 3 bases from V and 7 bases from J, with 8 bases in between. Germline lookup yields CDR1 SGDLS and CDR2 YYNGEE. CDR3 DNA sequence: TGTGCCAGCAGCGACCATCCCAATTCACCCCTCCACTTT. It is translated as CASSDHPNSPLHF.

This sequence joins TRBV6-1 and TRBJ2-3; 7 positions match TRBD1. Per the germline V gene, CDR1 is MNHNS and CDR2 is SASEGT. The CDR3 extends over 18 amino acids. V shed 6 bases and J 0 bases; nucleotides not matched to a gene: 15. The CDR3 nucleotides are TGTGCCAGCAGGAAAGGACAGGCCCACCCCTCTAGCACAGATACGCAGTATTTT. This translates into CASRKGQAHPSSTDTQYF.

In its sample, this clonotype was seen a few times. The CDR3 coding sequence is TGCAGTGCCTCCCGACTAGCGGATGTCACAGATACGCAGTATTTT. Its protein is CSASRLADVTDTQYF. The V and J genes are TRBV20-1 and TRBJ2-3, with TRBD2 matching over 9 bases. Trimming at V came to 6 bases and at J to 2 bases, leaving 9 bases not matched to a gene. CDR1 is DFQATT and CDR2 is SNEGSKA in the germline V gene (reference sequence). The CDR3 length is 15 residues.

The chain joins TRBV20-1 to TRBJ1-1; a weak D match, TRBD1 (6 bases). From germline, CDR1 is DFQATT and CDR2 SNEGSKA (reference sequence). The germline V and J ends were trimmed by 6 bases and 11 bases, with 16 bases remaining between them. The CDR3 has 11 amino acids. CDR3 sequence: CSAMWKRGAFF. The CDR3, as DNA: TGCAGTGCAATGTGGAAAAGGGGGGCTTTCTTT.

The V call is TRBV10-2, the J call TRBJ1-5, with a weak D call TRBD1 (6 bases). V was pared by 2 bases and J by 6 bases, with 8 bases between. CDR3 size: 13 residues. Per the germline V gene, CDR1 is WSHSY and CDR2 is SAAADI. Here the CDR3 reads CASSEIGGQPQHF. CDR3 DNA: TGCGCCAGCAGTGAGATAGGGGGTCAGCCCCAGCATTTT.

This clonotype was seen only a few times. This chain links TRBV12-3 or TRBV12-4 with TRBJ2-1, with a possible D match to TRBD1 (5 bases). With 2 bases removed from V and 7 bases from J, the gap between germline ends came to 12 bases. This CDR3 is built from 14 residues. The CDR3 nucleotides are TGTGCCAGCAGTTTAACAGGCCGAAGGAATGAGCAGTTCTTC. Translation: CASSLTGRRNEQFF.

The chain is built from TRBV20-1 and TRBJ2-7; possible D gene TRBD2, 6 bases. The V gene lost 7 bases and the J gene lost 6 bases, with 13 bases spanning the gap. In germline, CDR1 is DFQATT, CDR2 SNEGSKA (reference sequence). The CDR3 runs to 11 residues. CDR3 coding DNA: TGCAGTGGAATTAGCGGTCCCGAGCAGTACTTC. Residues: CSGISGPEQYF.

This clonotype was detected only a few times. This chain links TRBV9 with TRBJ2-2, with a weak D call TRBD2 (5 bases). Trimming pared 2 bases from V and 2 bases from J, leaving 7 bases between. CDR1 is SGDLS and CDR2 is YYNGEE in the germline V gene. The CDR3 runs 14 residues. CDR3 coding DNA: TGTGCCAGCAGCGTGGACTTAAACACCGGGGAGCTGTTTTTT. Translated, it gives CASSVDLNTGELFF.

The chain has TRBV28 and TRBJ2-5, with 7 bases lining up with TRBD1. Gene TRBJ2-1 matches the end of the DNA better, so the J call may be wrong. Germline V gene sequence: CDR1 MDHEN, CDR2 SYDVKM. CDR3 length: 15 residues. The CDR3 protein is CASSFGQAPADEQFF. The CDR3, as DNA: TGTGCCAGCAGTTTTGGACAGGCACCCGCGGATGAGCAGTTCTTC.

A few counts support this clonotype. The chain has TRBV29-1 and TRBJ2-5; 7 bases are shared with TRBD2. This CDR3 is built from 15 residues. V trimming: 4 bases; J trimming: 3 bases; junction bases outside the gene matches: 11. Germline CDR1 SQVTM, CDR2 ANQGSEA. CDR3 DNA sequence: TGCAGCGTTGTAGTGGGGGGAGCGGGGAAAGAGACCCAGTACTTC. Translation gives CSVVVGGAGKETQYF.

This clonotype was seen a few times. CDR3 sequence: CASSYPQGLTGTQYF. CDR3 coding DNA: TGTGCCAGCAGTTACCCTCAGGGACTGACGGGGACCCAGTACTTC. The chain is built from TRBV6-5 and TRBJ2-5, with D tentatively TRBD2 (6 bases). CDR3 length: 15 amino acids. CDR1 and CDR2 from the germline V gene are MNHEY and SVGAGI. V was trimmed by 2 bases and J by 7 bases, leaving 17 bases between them.

This clonotype appeared a few times. The chain has TRBV6-6 and TRBJ2-7, with D uncertain. V gave up 7 bases and J gave up 2 bases, with 15 bases separating them. The CDR3 length is 14 residues. CDR1 is MNHNY and CDR2 is SVGAGI in the germline V gene (reference sequence). The DNA for the CDR3 is TGTGCCAGCATTTCGGGTCAATTGGCCTACGAGCAGTACTTC. Translating it yields CASISGQLAYEQYF.

This clonotype has just a few counts. This chain joins TRBV18 and TRBJ1-1, with 7 bases lining up with TRBD1. Germline loops: CDR1 KGHSH, CDR2 LQKENI. The V and J ends lost 4 bases and 2 bases, in that order; junction bases with no gene match: 4. The CDR3 has 14 amino acids. The CDR3 here is CASSLGQINTEAFF. CDR3 in DNA: TGTGCCAGCTCACTGGGACAGATTAACACTGAAGCTTTCTTT.

The CDR3 DNA sequence: TGTGCCAGCAGCCCAGGCTTTAGGCGGGGGGGCACAGATACGCAGTATTTT. Encoded protein: CASSPGFRRGGTDTQYF. The chain employs TRBV7-3 and TRBJ2-3; 8 bases are a match to TRBD2. With 5 bases clipped from V and 1 base from J, the junction kept 11 bases outside the gene matches. The CDR3 extends over 17 amino acids. Germline CDR1 reads SGHTA; CDR2 reads FQGTGA.

This clonotype was counted only a few times. The V and J genes are TRBV20-1 and TRBJ1-2; the D is unclear. The CDR3 loop spans 14 amino acids. Germline assignment: CDR1 DFQATT and CDR2 SNEGSKA (reference sequence). V dropped 5 bases and J dropped 8 bases, with 21 bases sitting between them. The DNA for the CDR3 is TGCAGTGCTCAGACGGACCTCCCCCGTGGGGGCTACACCTTC. Amino acid sequence: CSAQTDLPRGGYTF.

The V gene is TRBV7-2, the J gene TRBJ2-1; D might be TRBD1 or TRBD2, each matching 6 bases. This CDR3 contains 13 residues. The V and J ends lost 1 base and 9 bases respectively, with 10 bases between them. Per the germline V gene, CDR1 is SGHTA and CDR2 is FQGNSA. The DNA for the CDR3 is TGTGCCAGCAGCTTAGGTCGGGGGCTTGAGCAGTTCTTC. Residues: CASSLGRGLEQFF.

This clonotype turned up a few times. V usage is TRBV6-2 or TRBV6-3 and J usage is TRBJ2-7, with D possibly matching TRBD2 (6 bases). The CDR3 is 12 amino acids. Trimming removed 0 bases from V and 9 bases from J, with 9 bases in between. CDR1 and CDR2 from the germline V gene are MNHEY and SVGEGT. This CDR3 reads CASSYSEGLQYF. The CDR3 DNA reads as TGTGCCAGCAGTTACTCGGAGGGGCTGCAGTACTTC.

The sample holds a few counts of this clonotype. The chain's CDR3 is CASSQATAGGYGYTF. The CDR3 DNA follows: TGCGCCAGCAGCCAAGCGACAGCCGGGGGCTATGGCTACACCTTC. The V and J genes are TRBV4-3 and TRBJ1-2; TRBD1 is a possible D gene (5 bases). This CDR3 has 15 residues. Germline values: CDR1 LGHNA, CDR2 YSLEER. Trimming left V 1 base short and J 4 bases short, with 13 bases between.

This chain connects TRBV7-9 to TRBJ2-5; D call uncertain. The end of the DNA aligns better with TRBJ2-7, so the J call may be wrong. The CDR3 consists of 13 residues. Looked up from germline, CDR1 is SEHNR and CDR2 is FQNEAQ (reference sequence). The CDR3 DNA reads TGTGCCAGCAGCTTATTGGACGGGTACGAGCAGTACTTC. As protein: CASSLLDGYEQYF.

The chain recombines TRBV5-6 with TRBJ2-3; D is unclear. The ends were cut back, 0 bases at V and 5 bases at J, with 7 bases in the middle. This CDR3 is 13 amino acids long. Germline values: CDR1 SGHDT, CDR2 YYEEEE. CDR3 sequence: CASSLGPRDTQYF. The CDR3 coding sequence is TGTGCCAGCAGCTTGGGACCCCGAGATACGCAGTATTTT.

This clonotype was counted a few times. CDR3 DNA: TGCGCCAGCAGCCCACAGCACGGACAGGGGAGAAATGAGCAGTTCTTC. It codes for CASSPQHGQGRNEQFF. The chain recombines TRBV4-1 with TRBJ2-5, with 9 nucleotides matching TRBD1. The DNA end favors TRBJ2-1, so the J call may be wrong. The CDR3 consists of 16 residues. Germline lookup yields CDR1 MGHRA and CDR2 YSYEKL.

V is TRBV7-2 and J is TRBJ2-5, with TRBD1 matching over 9 bases. CDR1 SGHTA and CDR2 FQGNSA come from the germline V gene. CDR3 length: 13 amino acids. V lost 9 bases and J lost 2; bases outside the gene matches: 4. CDR3 sequence reads: CASEGTGQETQYF. DNA of the CDR3: TGTGCCAGTGAAGGGACAGGGCAAGAGACCCAGTACTTC.

The genes are TRBV27 and TRBJ2-3, with TRBD2 identical over 9 bases. Germline lookup yields CDR1 MNHEY and CDR2 SMNVEV (reference sequence). This CDR3 contains 16 residues. The trim removed 5 bases at V and 1 base at J, leaving 7 bases unmatched. The CDR3 nucleotides are TGTGCCAGCAGTCTCGGGACTAGCCCCGGCACAGATACGCAGTATTTT. This encodes CASSLGTSPGTDTQYF.

CDR3 coding DNA: TGCGCCAGCAGCCAAGAGACGACAGGTGAAGCTTTCTTT. The encoded protein is CASSQETTGEAFF. The rearrangement joins TRBV4-1 to TRBJ1-1; possibly TRBD1 for D (6 bases). Germline CDR1 reads MGHRA; CDR2 reads YSYEKL. This CDR3 is built from 13 residues. Trimming stripped 0 bases from V and 7 bases from J, with 9 bases between.

This rearrangement joins TRBV6-5 to TRBJ2-5; either TRBD1 or TRBD2 may fit D (5 bases each). Trimming took off 6 bases at V and 5 bases at J, with 16 bases between the two ends. This CDR3 contains 14 residues. Germline CDR1 and CDR2: MNHEY and SVGAGI. CDR3 amino acids: CASSNLGTTETQYF. CDR3 bases: TGTGCCAGCAGCAACCTCGGGACGACGGAGACCCAGTACTTC.

This clonotype was observed a handful of times. This sequence joins TRBV28 and TRBJ1-5; tentative D call: TRBD1 (5 bases). V gave up 4 bases and J gave up 0 bases, with 16 bases separating them. Germline values: CDR1 MDHEN, CDR2 SYDVKM. This CDR3 has 17 amino acids. The CDR3 DNA is TGTGCCAGCAGTTCTTGGGGCTACTCAGATAGCAATCAGCCCCAGCATTTT. Its protein is CASSSWGYSDSNQPQHF.